Presented here are 28 T cell receptor beta chains from one specimen sequenced in a study of shared clonotypes between healthy human individuals. The data were produced by immunoSEQ multiplex PCR, yet TCRdb's version contains in-frame clones alone and is incomplete. This sample yields hundreds of thousands of clones, of which roughly 96% are seen a single time; less than 0.12% belongs to the top ten. Naive CD8 cells were CD45RO-negative, positively selected for CCR7, excluding terminally differentiated effector memory CD45RA+ cells. The sample consisted of naive CD8+ T cells sorted from blood. The receptors stem from a woman aged 30 to 39 in good health.

V gene TRBV25-1 combines with J gene TRBJ2-3; D gene ambiguous. The ends were cut back, 5 bases at V and 5 bases at J, with 11 bases in the middle. The germline V gene has CDR1 MGHDK and CDR2 SYGVNS. This CDR3 contains 13 residues. The CDR3 is CASSFANKDTQYF. CDR3 bases: TGTGCCAGCAGTTTTGCTAATAAAGATACGCAGTATTTT.

CDR3 in DNA: TGCAGCGTTGAAGATACGACTAGCGGGAGTCCCCGGGAGCAGTTCTTC. This codes for CSVEDTTSGSPREQFF. The genes are TRBV29-1 and TRBJ2-1; the match to TRBD2 covers 12 bases. After removal of 0 bases from V and 10 bases from J, the junction contained 10 bases not matched to a gene. Per germline, CDR1 SQVTM and CDR2 ANQGSEA. The CDR3 sequence is 16 residues long.

The J gene is TRBJ1-2, the V gene TRBV7-8; the match to TRBD1 covers 9 bases. The CDR3 runs to 15 residues. The germline gives CDR1 SGHVS, CDR2 FQNEAQ. V lost 3 bases to trimming and J lost 3 bases; unmatched junction nucleotides: 5. This CDR3 is CASSFLRDRDYGYTF. The DNA of the CDR3 is TGTGCCAGCAGCTTCCTCCGGGACAGGGACTATGGCTACACCTTC.

This chain joins TRBV5-6 and TRBJ2-7, with D unclear. This CDR3 spans 13 amino acids. The V end was cut by 5 bases, the J end by 2 bases, with 11 bases between. Germline V gene lookup returns CDR1 SGHDT and CDR2 YYEEEE. The chain's CDR3 is CASSAGFPYEQYF. The CDR3 DNA reads TGTGCCAGCAGTGCTGGGTTTCCCTACGAGCAGTACTTC.

The chain recombines TRBV7-8 with TRBJ2-1; D gene ambiguous. The germline V and J ends were trimmed by 3 bases and 4 bases, with 10 bases remaining between them. Germline values: CDR1 SGHVS, CDR2 FQNEAQ. This CDR3 is 14 amino acids long. The CDR3 here is CASSFASAYNEQFF. The DNA of the CDR3 is TGTGCCAGCAGCTTCGCCTCCGCTTACAATGAGCAGTTCTTC. Drawing the rest from reference TRBV7-8 and TRBJ2-1, the complete variable domain is GAGVSQSPRYKVAKRGQDVALRCDPISGHVSLFWYQQALGQGPEFLTYFQNEAQLDKSGLPSDRFFAERPEGSVSTLKIQRTQQEDSAVYLCASSFASAYNEQFFGPGTRLTVL.

The rearrangement links TRBV25-1 to TRBJ1-5; D might be TRBD1 (6 bases). The CDR3 has 13 residues. Germline assignment: CDR1 MGHDK and CDR2 SYGVNS. V shed 6 bases and J shed 2 bases, with 8 bases lying between them. CDR3 region: CASRQGGNQPQHF. The CDR3 coding sequence is TGTGCCAGCAGACAGGGAGGCAATCAGCCCCAGCATTTT.

The chain couples TRBV10-1 to TRBJ2-1; D remains unclear. The CDR3 spans 13 residues. V lost 0 bases, J lost 8 bases, and 8 bases lay in between. CDR1 and CDR2 (germline): WNHNN, SYGVQD (reference sequence). The CDR3 sequence: CASSESGGDEQFF. CDR3 coding DNA: TGCGCCAGCAGTGAGTCGGGTGGCGATGAGCAGTTCTTC.

The chain is built from TRBV2 and TRBJ1-5; no definite D call. The CDR3 has 15 amino acids. From germline, CDR1 is SNHLY and CDR2 FYNNEI. V was trimmed by 3 bases and J by 7 bases, leaving 16 bases between them. The CDR3 here is CASSDRGIGIQPQHF. CDR3 in DNA: TGTGCCAGCAGTGATCGGGGAATAGGAATCCAGCCCCAGCATTTT.

In DNA form, the CDR3 reads TGTGCCAGCAGTTTATTGGGTTCCAGCGCGCCCACAGATACGCAGTATTTT. Translated, it gives CASSLLGSSAPTDTQYF. The chain links TRBV28 to TRBJ2-3; D unresolved. CDR1 is MDHEN, CDR2 SYDVKM, per germline. This CDR3 has 17 amino acids. V was trimmed by 1 base and J by 2 bases, leaving 16 bases between them.

This clone was detected a few times. This sequence joins TRBV28 and TRBJ1-1; 7 nucleotides agree with TRBD1. The CDR3 consists of 13 residues. Germline CDR1 is MDHEN and CDR2 is SYDVKM. V lost 7 bases and J lost 2; bases outside the gene matches: 4. CDR3 amino acids: CASNDRVNTEAFF. The CDR3 DNA follows: TGTGCCAGCAACGACAGGGTTAACACTGAAGCTTTCTTT.

The chain combines TRBV28 with TRBJ1-4, with 7 positions matching TRBD1. The CDR3 has 14 residues. V was pared by 4 bases and J by 4 bases, with 3 bases of the junction left unmatched. Germline-derived CDR1 and CDR2 are MDHEN and SYDVKM. CDR3 protein: CASSSDRFNEKLFF. The CDR3 coding sequence is TGTGCCAGCAGTTCGGACAGGTTTAATGAAAAACTGTTTTTT.

The genes are TRBV5-3 and TRBJ1-2; D is possibly TRBD1 (6 bases). TRBV5-3 is placed among ORFs of uncertain function. V was trimmed by 3 bases and J by 4 bases, leaving 22 bases between them. The CDR3 is 17 residues long. CDR3 sequence (DNA): TGTGCCAGAAGCTACTCCACGGACAGTGATATGGGCTATGGCTACACCTTC. It yields the protein CARSYSTDSDMGYGYTF.

J is TRBJ1-1 and V is TRBV7-9; D unclear. The CDR3 has 12 residues. The ends were cut back, 4 bases at V and 11 bases at J, with 14 bases in the middle. CDR1 is SEHNR, CDR2 FQNEAQ, per germline (reference sequence). The CDR3 bases are TGTGCCAGCAGCTCAGCGGACCTGTGCGCTTTCTTT. Its translation is CASSSADLCAFF.

The rearrangement joins TRBV19 to TRBJ1-1; D may be TRBD1 (5 bases). This CDR3 is 18 amino acids long. V lost 5 bases, J lost 1 base, and 23 bases lay in between. Germline loops: CDR1 LNHDA, CDR2 SQIVND (reference sequence). CDR3 coding DNA: TGTGCCAGTAGTCCAAGCGGGTGGTACGAGACAGCGAACACTGAAGCTTTCTTT. Residues: CASSPSGWYETANTEAFF.

As to this clone: Other DNA sequences in the same sample also yield this CDR3. The chain uses TRBV27 and TRBJ2-1; TRBD2 matches at 16 bases. V lost 4 bases and J lost 8; bases outside the gene matches: 2. The CDR3 runs to 15 residues. Germline V gene sequence: CDR1 MNHEY, CDR2 SMNVEV (reference sequence). The CDR3 spells CASSSGTSGRDEQFF. The CDR3 coding sequence is TGTGCCAGCAGTTCGGGGACTAGCGGGAGGGATGAGCAGTTCTTC.

The V call is TRBV5-6, the J call TRBJ2-7; D is uncertain. This CDR3 contains 13 residues. V was pared by 0 bases and J by 3 bases, with 7 bases between. Germline V gene lookup returns CDR1 SGHDT and CDR2 YYEEEE. The CDR3 region has the DNA TGTGCCAGCAGCTTGGGGTTAGACTACGAGCAGTACTTC. As protein: CASSLGLDYEQYF.

There are a few counts of this clone. The chain couples TRBV14 to TRBJ2-5; maybe TRBD2 (6 bases). CDR1 and CDR2 from the germline V gene are SGHDN and FVKESK. This CDR3 region has 15 residues. V dropped 1 base and J dropped 5 bases, with 14 bases sitting between them. In DNA form, the CDR3 reads TGTGCCAGCAGCCAAGGAGGCGGGATTAGGGAGACCCAGTACTTC. Translated: CASSQGGGIRETQYF.

V gene TRBV23-1 combines with J gene TRBJ2-5, with D possibly TRBD1 on 5 matching bases. TRBV23-1 carries the ORF label, with uncertain function. The length of the CDR3 is 14 residues. Trimming stripped 3 bases from V and 5 bases from J, with 13 bases between. This CDR3 is CASSQNIWGETQYF. Here the CDR3 DNA reads TGCGCCAGCAGTCAGAACATCTGGGGCGAGACCCAGTACTTC.

The rearrangement links TRBV28 to TRBJ1-5; D gene unclear. CDR1 and CDR2 from the germline V gene are MDHEN and SYDVKM. The CDR3 is made up of 12 amino acids. Trimming left V 8 bases short and J 9 bases short, with 14 bases between. The CDR3 DNA reads as TGTGCCAGCGGTACAGCGCCGGGGCCCCAGCATTTT. Protein sequence: CASGTAPGPQHF. Using reference TRBV28 and TRBJ1-5 for the parts outside the CDR3, the full variable domain is DVKVTQSSRYLVKRTGEKVFLECVQDMDHENMFWYRQDPGLGLRLIYFSYDVKMKEKGDIPEGYSVSREKKERFSLILESASTNQTSMYLCASGTAPGPQHFGDGTRLSIL.

The V and J genes are TRBV5-1 and TRBJ2-7, with D tentatively TRBD1 (6 bases). The V gene lost 5 bases and the J gene lost 4 bases, with 19 bases spanning the gap. This CDR3 has 15 amino acids. CDR1 SGHRS and CDR2 YFSETQ come from the germline V gene. CDR3 loop: CASSGRVGGSYEQYF. In DNA form, the CDR3 reads TGCGCCAGCAGTGGGAGAGTAGGGGGTAGTTACGAGCAGTACTTC.

CDR3 DNA: TGTGCCAGCAGTGAATTTGCGGGAGTGGGAGGAGAGACCCAGTACTTC. Translation gives CASSEFAGVGGETQYF. The chain carries TRBV25-1 and TRBJ2-5; 7 nucleotides match TRBD2. This CDR3 contains 16 residues. The V gene's germline CDR1 is MGHDK and CDR2 SYGVNS. J gave up 4 bases and V 1 base, and 9 bases lay outside the gene matches.

J is TRBJ2-5 and V is TRBV13; 8 positions agree with TRBD1. The CDR3 contains 15 residues. CDR1 is PRHDT, CDR2 FYEKMQ, per germline (reference sequence). With 3 bases clipped from V and 5 bases from J, the junction kept 8 bases outside the gene matches. CDR3 DNA sequence: TGTGCCAGCAGCTTTTCTGGCAGGGGGCTTGAGACCCAGTACTTC. It is translated as CASSFSGRGLETQYF.

The CDR3, as DNA: TGTGCCAGCAGTTACTCGATGATCTCCGAGCAGTACTTC. This codes for CASSYSMISEQYF. This chain uses TRBV6-5 with TRBJ2-7; D gene unclear. CDR1 and CDR2 (germline): MNHEY, SVGAGI. The CDR3 spans 13 residues. Between the trimmed V and J ends, which lost 0 bases and 6 bases, there was a span of 9 bases.

The chain links TRBV15 to TRBJ1-2, with D possibly matching TRBD1 (5 bases). The V end lost 4 bases, the J end lost 4 bases, and 16 bases lay between the germline ends. Germline V CDR1 and CDR2: LNHNV, YYDKDF (reference sequence). The CDR3 is made up of 15 amino acids. CDR3 residues: CATSTEPTVSYGYTF. The CDR3 region has the DNA TGTGCCACCAGCACCGAACCGACAGTGTCCTATGGCTACACCTTC.

The chain employs TRBV5-4 and TRBJ2-3; D not certain. Deletions cut 2 bases from V and 2 bases from J, with 9 bases between. This CDR3 spans 14 amino acids. Germline V gene sequence: CDR1 SGHNT, CDR2 YYREEE (reference sequence). CDR3 DNA sequence: TGTGCCAGCAGCTTTACGCCATCCACAGATACGCAGTATTTT. This codes for CASSFTPSTDTQYF.

The chain uses TRBV4-1 and TRBJ1-3, with D possibly TRBD1 on 6 matching bases. CDR1 is MGHRA, CDR2 YSYEKL, per germline. The CDR3 is 16 residues long. Trimming cost V 1 base and J 2 bases, with 12 bases left between them. The CDR3 DNA is TGCGCCAGCAGCCAAGTACAGGGCCCTACTGGAAACACCATATATTTT. Translated, it gives CASSQVQGPTGNTIYF.

V gene TRBV7-9 combines with J gene TRBJ1-1; perhaps TRBD1 as D (6 bases). Trimming took off 1 base at V and 4 bases at J, with 13 bases between the two ends. Germline V gene data show CDR1 as SEHNR and CDR2 as FQNEAQ (reference sequence). The CDR3 is 15 residues long. CDR3 sequence reads: CASSLVGAPTTEAFF. CDR3 DNA: TGTGCCAGCAGCTTAGTGGGGGCGCCGACCACTGAAGCTTTCTTT.

Points on this clone: Additional DNA sequences in this sample encode the identical CDR3. The DNA of the CDR3 is TGTGCCAGCAGTTTCCTGGGAGAGGCTTTCTTT. The encoded protein is CASSFLGEAFF. The J gene is TRBJ1-1, the V gene TRBV28; D gene unclear. Germline lookup yields CDR1 MDHEN and CDR2 SYDVKM. The CDR3 has 11 amino acids. Trimming took off 3 bases at V and 11 bases at J, with 10 bases between the two ends. The complete variable domain, with remaining parts taken from reference TRBV28 and TRBJ1-1, reads DVKVTQSSRYLVKRTGEKVFLECVQDMDHENMFWYRQDPGLGLRLIYFSYDVKMKEKGDIPEGYSVSREKKERFSLILESASTNQTSMYLCASSFLGEAFFGQGTRLTVV.